This entry concerns a single T cell receptor beta chain. Its antigen is still unknown. Sequencing was performed with immunoSEQ multiplex PCR; in TCRdb, only in-frame clones are kept and a portion is missing. The sample has roughly 300,000 clones, roughly 84% seen once. CD45RO+ cells were combined with CCR7-negative CD45RA+ TemRA cells to form CD8 memory. These data belong to a study of shared clonotypes between healthy human individuals. Overall study findings and caveats: Depth of sequencing was expected to influence donor clonotype sharing.

The V and J ends lost 5 bases and 5 bases, in that order; junction bases with no gene match: 8. Germline lookup yields CDR1 GTSNPN and CDR2 SVGIG (reference sequence). This CDR3 spans 13 amino acids. The rearrangement joins TRBV30 to TRBJ2-5, with 7 nucleotides matching TRBD1. The receptor comes from a young man in good health. The sequenced material came from memory CD8+ T cells sorted from blood. Described subset: CD45RO+ cells pooled with CCR7-negative TemRA cells. CDR3 protein: CAWADRSWETQYF. The CDR3 nucleotides read TGTGCCTGGGCGGACAGGTCCTGGGAGACCCAGTACTTC.